Listed below are T cell receptor beta chains from one sample, sequenced in a study of cytomegalovirus exposure and HLA in healthy donors. Clones were read by immunoSEQ multiplex PCR, and TCRdb kept only the in-frame ones, dropping some. The table records 130,000 to 150,000 clones, approximately 79% of them present only once. The sequencing sample was made of PBMCs. The source is a man between 18 and 29 years old in good health and CMV-seropositive. Each CDR3 is given without its conserved first and last residue. D genes are given only for firm matches.

v_call	d_call	j_call	cdr3_aa
TRBV7-3	TRBD2	TRBJ2-2	ASSFGTTATIGELF
TRBV7-7	NA	TRBJ1-3	ASSLGRGSGNTIY
TRBV6-6	TRBD1	TRBJ2-7	ASSLGTGVSSYEQY
TRBV7-9	NA	TRBJ1-2	ASSPEGGRNYGYT
TRBV28	NA	TRBJ2-3	ASSSPVGTDTQY
TRBV13	NA	TRBJ2-3	ASSDGSVGTQY
TRBV5-1	NA	TRBJ1-1	ASSYPDTEAF
TRBV7-9	NA	TRBJ1-2	ASTPIGARISGYT
TRBV4-1	TRBD1	TRBJ2-3	ASSQRVGTGYGTDTQY
TRBV28	TRBD2	TRBJ2-7	ASSSPGLAVGYEQY
TRBV5-4	TRBD1	TRBJ1-1	ASSLVATGPSITEAF
TRBV27	NA	TRBJ2-7	ARRARISYEQY
TRBV6-6	TRBD2	TRBJ2-7	ASSPSGGTKY
TRBV27	TRBD1	TRBJ1-5	ASSRGTGNNQPQH
TRBV19	TRBD1	TRBJ1-6	ASKQTQTGLNYNSPLH
TRBV28	TRBD2	TRBJ2-1	ASSLAGGSPRQF
TRBV6-5	NA	TRBJ2-6	ASSPAGGANVLT
TRBV9	TRBD2	TRBJ2-3	ASSPGLAGTDTQY
TRBV15	NA	TRBJ2-1	ATSRVTTSYNEQF
TRBV14	TRBD1	TRBJ1-6	ASSHPGHRGPLGVNTLH
TRBV6-5	NA	TRBJ1-2	ASSYATRGVGYT
TRBV5-6	TRBD1	TRBJ2-7	ASRLRDRGYEQY
TRBV15	TRBD1	TRBJ1-1	ATSRGFRDRNTEAF
TRBV5-5	TRBD1	TRBJ2-7	ASSLVQGAYEQY
TRBV2	TRBD2	TRBJ2-1	ASRAGTSGYNEQF
TRBV11-3	TRBD2	TRBJ2-1	ASSRGGSDEQF
TRBV6-1	NA	TRBJ1-5	ASSEEDRGNQPQH
TRBV6-5	TRBD1	TRBJ1-5	ASSLDREYRRPQH
TRBV6-1	TRBD1	TRBJ2-7	ASSGGQGRYEQY
TRBV29-1	TRBD1	TRBJ1-2	SVEENRGYGYT
TRBV5-1	TRBD2	TRBJ2-3	ASSFSGSRTDTQY
TRBV4-1	TRBD1	TRBJ2-4	ASSPGQVQNIQY
TRBV6-1	TRBD2	TRBJ2-3	ASRLAVGTDTQY
TRBV6-1	NA	TRBJ1-4	ASRARSPSNEKLF
TRBV7-2	TRBD2	TRBJ2-2	ASSQTSGGITGELF